The 20 T cell receptor beta chains reported below all come from one sample, sequenced in a study of blood T cell repertoires in COVID-19. The method was immunoSEQ multiplex PCR; TCRdb's version includes in-frame clones alone and lacks a portion of them. Of fewer than 250,000 clones in the sample, 82% were seen once. Sequencing used peripheral blood. The source of these receptors is a woman aged 60 to 75 with COVID-19, enrolled during active disease.

As regards this clone: A clone one base away is much larger, so this may be a read error. The same CDR3 also results from other DNA sequences found in this sample. The chain is built from TRBV19 and TRBJ2-7; 10 bases are shared with TRBD1. CDR3 length equals 14 residues. Germline V gene data show CDR1 as LNHDA and CDR2 as SQIVND (reference sequence). CDR3 sequence reads: CASKAGTGAYEQYF. CDR3 coding DNA: TGTGCCAGTAAAGCCGGGACAGGGGCCTACGAGCAGTATTTC. The variable domain in full, with the rest retrieved from reference TRBV19 and TRBJ2-7, is DGGITQSPKYLFRKEGQNVTLSCEQNLNHDAMYWYRQDPGQGLRLIYYSQIVNDFQKGDIAEGYSVSREKKESFPLTVTSAQKNPTAFYLCASKAGTGAYEQYFGPGTRLTVT.

The chain links TRBV7-9 to TRBJ1-4; maybe TRBD1 (5 bases). The ends were cut back, 3 bases at V and 4 bases at J, with 15 bases in the middle. CDR1 and CDR2 (germline): SEHNR, FQNEAQ (reference sequence). The CDR3 sequence is 16 residues long. CDR3 protein: CASSFAGGRINEKLFF. The DNA of the CDR3 is TGTGCCAGCAGCTTTGCGGGGGGACGGATTAATGAAAAACTGTTTTTT.

The V and J genes are TRBV28 and TRBJ1-2, with 7 bases lining up with TRBD1. V lost 6 bases and J lost 7; bases outside the gene matches: 14. There are 15 residues in the CDR3. The germline CDR1 and CDR2 sequences are MDHEN and SYDVKM. The CDR3 here is CASSPTLTGYIGYTF. The CDR3 DNA sequence: TGTGCCAGCAGCCCAACCCTGACAGGGTACATTGGCTACACCTTC.

This clone was seen a single time. This sequence joins TRBV23-1 and TRBJ1-2; D is ambiguous. TRBV23-1 is flagged as an ORF with uncertain function. This CDR3 is built from 15 residues. V was trimmed by 2 bases and J by 2 bases, leaving 12 bases between them. The CDR3 sequence is CASSQPILENYGYTF. In nucleotides, the CDR3 is TGCGCCAGCAGTCAACCAATTTTGGAGAACTATGGCTACACCTTC.

This chain connects TRBV21-1 to TRBJ2-2; the table's D call, TRBD1, has no DNA check behind it. TRBV21-1 is termed a pseudogene. This CDR3 has 18 residues. Here the CDR3 reads CASSKVLRGDRAAGELFF. The CDR3, as DNA: TGTGCCAGCAGCAAAGTCTTAAGGGGAGACAGGGCTGCCGGGGAGCTGTTTTTT.

J is TRBJ2-3 and V is TRBV6-5, with 9 bases that match TRBD2. This CDR3 is 15 amino acids long. CDR1 and CDR2 (germline): MNHEY, SVGAGI. V was pared by 7 bases and J by 5 bases, with 10 bases of the junction left unmatched. CDR3 sequence: CASTRSGRTKDTQYF. CDR3 DNA: TGTGCCAGCACCAGAAGCGGGAGGACGAAAGATACGCAGTATTTT.

The chain joins TRBV4-1 to TRBJ2-2, with a possible D match to TRBD2 (6 bases). Germline V gene lookup returns CDR1 MGHRA and CDR2 YSYEKL. The CDR3 runs 15 residues. Trimming took 2 bases from V and 6 from J, leaving 13 bases between them. The CDR3 DNA reads TGCGCCAGCAGCCAACTTGCGACTAGTCCCGGGGAGCTGTTTTTT. Translation: CASSQLATSPGELFF.

The chain joins TRBV12-5 to TRBJ2-2, with 8 nucleotides matching TRBD1. This CDR3 contains 16 residues. Unmatched junction bases numbered 4, after V lost 3 bases and J lost 1 base. The V gene's germline CDR1 is LGHNT and CDR2 FRNRAP. In DNA form, the CDR3 reads TGTGCTAGTGGTTTCGAGGGGACAGGGAACACCGGGGAGCTGTTTTTT. Translated, it gives CASGFEGTGNTGELFF. The full variable domain, its missing parts supplied by reference TRBV12-5 and TRBJ2-2, is DARVTQTPRHKVTEMGQEVTMRCQPILGHNTVFWYRQTMMQGLELLAYFRNRAPLDDSGMPKDRFSAEMPDATLATLKIQPSEPRDSAVYFCASGFEGTGNTGELFFGEGSRLTVL.

The chain has TRBV7-8 and TRBJ2-2; perhaps TRBD2 as D (7 bases). CDR1 SGHVS and CDR2 FQNEAQ come from the germline V gene. Trimming removed 5 bases at V and 4 bases at J, with 14 bases between. CDR3 length equals 15 residues. In DNA, the CDR3 is TGTGCCAGCAGCCTCGTGGGGGGGCGCACCGGGGAGCTGTTTTTT. Encoded protein: CASSLVGGRTGELFF.

This clone was detected a few times. The J gene is TRBJ2-1, the V gene TRBV19; D possibly corresponds to TRBD1 (6 bases). The ends were cut back, 2 bases at V and 7 bases at J, with 6 bases in the middle. The CDR3 is made up of 12 amino acids. CDR1 LNHDA and CDR2 SQIVND come from the germline V gene (reference sequence). The CDR3 protein is CASSIQGNEQFF. The CDR3 region has the DNA TGTGCCAGTAGTATACAGGGGAATGAGCAGTTCTTC.

The CDR3 here is CASSDPNGNTEAFF. CDR3 sequence (DNA): TGTGCCAGCAGTGACCCTAATGGGAACACTGAAGCTTTCTTT. The rearrangement joins TRBV6-1 to TRBJ1-1, with D unresolved. The V end was cut by 3 bases, the J end by 1 base, with 9 bases between. Germline CDR1 MNHNS, CDR2 SASEGT. The CDR3 length is 14 residues.

The CDR3, as DNA: TGCGCCAGCAGCCAAGAGGGACAGATAGGCAATGAGCAGTTCTTC. Translation: CASSQEGQIGNEQFF. This sequence joins TRBV4-1 and TRBJ2-1; TRBD1 matches 7 bases. The germline gives CDR1 MGHRA, CDR2 YSYEKL. There are 15 residues in the CDR3. Germline trimming cut 0 bases from V and 6 bases from J; bases unmatched to any gene: 5.

Only a few counts were recorded for this clone. This rearrangement joins TRBV4-2 to TRBJ1-2; D is undetermined. This CDR3 region has 15 residues. The V end lost 1 base, the J end lost 0 bases, and 9 bases lay between the germline ends. Germline V gene sequence: CDR1 LGHNA, CDR2 YNFKEQ. The CDR3 region is CASSQGLTTNYGYTF. For the CDR3, the DNA is TGTGCCAGCAGCCAAGGTCTGACTACTAACTATGGCTACACCTTC.

The chain recombines TRBV29-1 with TRBJ1-4, with D possibly matching TRBD1 (6 bases). The germline V and J ends were trimmed by 7 bases and 1 base, with 16 bases remaining between them. In germline, CDR1 is SQVTM, CDR2 ANQGSEA. The CDR3 covers 15 residues. The CDR3 loop reads CSAKGGIGTNEKLFF. Written as DNA, the CDR3 is TGCAGCGCGAAAGGGGGAATCGGAACTAATGAAAAACTGTTTTTT.

The chain links TRBV6-5 to TRBJ2-6; D not resolved. The ends were cut back, 7 bases at V and 2 bases at J, with 6 bases in the middle. Germline V gene data show CDR1 as MNHEY and CDR2 as SVGAGI. This CDR3 region has 13 residues. Written as DNA, the CDR3 is TGTGCCAGCAAACACGCTGGGGCCAACGTCCTGACTTTC. Protein product: CASKHAGANVLTF.

The chain carries TRBV21-1 and TRBJ1-5; the D call in the table, TRBD1, was not verified against the DNA. TRBV21-1 is assigned pseudogene status. The CDR3 is made up of 18 amino acids. CDR3 sequence reads: CASSTFVSGLDSNQPQHF. CDR3 coding DNA: TGTGCCAGCAGCACGTTCGTCTCAGGGCTCGATAGCAATCAGCCCCAGCATTTT.

This chain uses TRBV7-2 with TRBJ2-6; possibly TRBD2 for D (7 bases). The length of the CDR3 is 15 residues. The V gene's germline CDR1 is SGHTA and CDR2 FQGNSA. Trimming stripped 8 bases from V and 0 bases from J, with 11 bases between. CDR3 in amino acids: CASSRGGSGANVLTF. CDR3 nucleotides: TGTGCCAGCTCGAGGGGGGGCTCTGGGGCCAACGTCCTGACTTTC.

This rearrangement joins TRBV11-1 to TRBJ2-1; TRBD1 aligns across 7 bases. This CDR3 spans 17 amino acids. Germline CDR1 and CDR2: SGHAT and FQDESV (reference sequence). J lost 5 bases, V lost 0 bases, and 10 bases had no gene match. CDR3 loop: CASSLALEGAGNNEQFF. The CDR3 DNA reads TGTGCCAGCAGCTTAGCGCTTGAGGGGGCAGGGAACAATGAGCAGTTCTTC.

The V and J genes are TRBV5-1 and TRBJ1-1, with 7 bases identical to TRBD1. Trimming cost V 4 bases and J 3 bases; bases outside gene matches: 6. The CDR3 has 14 residues. Germline V gene sequence: CDR1 SGHRS, CDR2 YFSETQ. The CDR3 bases are TGCGCCAGCAGCCAACGCCAGGGGGACACTGAAGCTTTCTTT. It codes for CASSQRQGDTEAFF.

Of note for this clone: Distinct nucleotide sequences in the sample also encode this CDR3. DNA of the CDR3: TGTGCCAGCAGGACAGGGGGCTATGGCTACACCTTC. This translates into CASRTGGYGYTF. The chain has TRBV12-3 or TRBV12-4 and TRBJ1-2; TRBD1 matches at 9 bases. The trim removed 6 bases at V and 4 bases at J, leaving 0 bases unmatched. The CDR3 runs 12 residues.